This TCR beta chain appears in the sequencing data of a study of cytomegalovirus exposure and HLA in healthy donors. Looking at the study overall: Early released data had tens of millions of unique TCRs, all coming from HLA-typed donors.

Both 60 Vbeta primers and 13 Jbeta primers went into the PCR. Profiling relied on immunoSEQ multiplex PCR, and the TCRdb table lists in-frame clones only, not all of them. The profile shows about 190,000 clones, more than 75% of them singletons. General study findings and limits: Immune exposure information comprised only CMV serostatus. The study recorded 164 TCR beta chains that were cytomegalovirus-associated.

With regard to this clone: Its cognate antigen is unknown.

The V segment lost 0 bases and the J segment 8 bases; nucleotides outside the gene matches: 6. The CDR3 has 14 residues. The germline gives CDR1 MNHNY, CDR2 SVGAGI (reference sequence). This chain uses TRBV6-6 with TRBJ1-2, with 7 nucleotides matching TRBD1. The source is a woman in her forties or fifties in good health and CMV-seronegative. Sequenced material: PBMCs. The CDR3 nucleotides are TGTGCCAGCAGTTACTCGAGCCAGGGGGGAGGCTACACCTTC. Translated, it gives CASSYSSQGGGYTF.